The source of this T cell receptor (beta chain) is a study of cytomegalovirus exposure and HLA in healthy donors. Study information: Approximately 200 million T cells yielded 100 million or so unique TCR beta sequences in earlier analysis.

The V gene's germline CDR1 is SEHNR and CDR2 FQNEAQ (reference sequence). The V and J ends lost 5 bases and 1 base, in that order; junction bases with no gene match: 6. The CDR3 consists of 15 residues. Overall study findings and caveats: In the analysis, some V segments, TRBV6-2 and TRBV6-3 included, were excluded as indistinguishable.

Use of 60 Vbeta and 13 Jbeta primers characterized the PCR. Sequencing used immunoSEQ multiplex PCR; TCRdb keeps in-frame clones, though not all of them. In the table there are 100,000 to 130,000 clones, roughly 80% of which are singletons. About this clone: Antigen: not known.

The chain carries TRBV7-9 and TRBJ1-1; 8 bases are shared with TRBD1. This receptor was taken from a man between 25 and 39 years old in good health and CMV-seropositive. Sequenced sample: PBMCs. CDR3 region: CASSRWTGWNTEAFF. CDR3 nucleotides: TGTGCCAGCAGCCGTTGGACAGGGTGGAACACTGAAGCTTTCTTT.